The 30 T cell receptor beta chains below come from one sample, sequenced in a study of radiotherapy plus CTLA-4 blockade in lung cancer. Clones were read by immunoSEQ multiplex PCR, and TCRdb kept only the in-frame ones, dropping some. The sample carries some 110,000 clones, about 83% recorded once. The sample was peripheral blood, taken from a patient treated with radiotherapy plus ipilimumab. Receptors were obtained from a human donor with non-small cell lung cancer that progressed on radiotherapy plus ipilimumab. Some clones in this sample may be carry-over from other donors' samples.

This clone turned up a few times. The chain is built from TRBV7-9 and TRBJ2-2; TRBD2 matches 7 bases. CDR1 is SEHNR, CDR2 FQNEAQ, per germline (reference sequence). CDR3 length: 15 amino acids. The V and J ends lost 7 bases and 7 bases, in that order; junction bases with no gene match: 12. The CDR3: CASKLAQGVSGELFF. In nucleotides, the CDR3 is TGTGCCAGCAAACTAGCGCAGGGCGTTAGCGGGGAGCTGTTTTTT.

This chain joins TRBV9 and TRBJ1-4; possibly TRBD1 for D (6 bases). Germline lookup yields CDR1 SGDLS and CDR2 YYNGEE. CDR3 length: 15 amino acids. Trimming removed 1 base at V and 7 bases at J, with 14 bases between. Here the CDR3 DNA reads TGTGCCAGCAGCGTATCAGCGGGGGGCGGTGAAAAACTGTTTTTT. This sequence encodes CASSVSAGGGEKLFF.

This rearrangement joins TRBV19 to TRBJ1-2, with D possibly TRBD1 on 5 matching bases. Germline-derived CDR1 and CDR2 are LNHDA and SQIVND (reference sequence). Trimming stripped 5 bases from V and 4 bases from J, with 11 bases between. This CDR3 has 13 residues. CDR3 sequence: CASSDRGLYGYTF. DNA for the CDR3: TGTGCCAGTAGTGATCGGGGACTCTATGGCTACACCTTC. Full variable domain (rest looked up from reference TRBV19 and TRBJ1-2): DGGITQSPKYLFRKEGQNVTLSCEQNLNHDAMYWYRQDPGQGLRLIYYSQIVNDFQKGDIAEGYSVSREKKESFPLTVTSAQKNPTAFYLCASSDRGLYGYTFGSGTRLTVV.

J is TRBJ1-2 and V is TRBV16, with TRBD1 identical over 8 bases. Germline CDR1 and CDR2: KGHSY and FQNENV. The CDR3 has 15 amino acids. V lost 4 bases, J lost 6 bases, and 10 bases stayed unmatched. CDR3 nucleotides: TGTGCCAGCAGCCGACGCAGGGGGCTGGATGATGGCTACACCTTC. It codes for CASSRRRGLDDGYTF.

The rearrangement uses TRBV6-6 and TRBJ2-5; D is possibly TRBD1 (5 bases). This CDR3 spans 12 amino acids. The V end was cut by 5 bases, the J end by 11 bases, with 15 bases between. The germline gives CDR1 MNHNY, CDR2 SVGAGI (reference sequence). CDR3 protein: CASSQDRSRQYF. In DNA, the CDR3 is TGTGCCAGCAGTCAAGACAGAAGCCGGCAGTACTTC.

The V and J genes are TRBV6-4 and TRBJ1-5; possible D gene TRBD1, 5 bases. The CDR3 runs to 15 residues. Germline values: CDR1 MRHNA, CDR2 SNTAGT. The V and J ends lost 3 bases and 9 bases respectively, with 18 bases between them. In nucleotides, the CDR3 is TGTGCCAGCAGTGAGCGGGGCCTAACGGGCGGGCCCCAGCATTTT. Translated: CASSERGLTGGPQHF.

V gene TRBV29-1 combines with J gene TRBJ1-3, with 7 nucleotides matching TRBD1. Germline V gene lookup returns CDR1 SQVTM and CDR2 ANQGSEA. This CDR3 is 13 amino acids long. V was pared by 5 bases and J by 7 bases, with 8 bases of the junction left unmatched. CDR3 DNA: TGCAGCGTTTTGACAGGGACCGGGAACACCATATATTTT. Translated, it gives CSVLTGTGNTIYF.

The chain joins TRBV6-1 to TRBJ2-5, with D possibly TRBD1 on 6 matching bases. The germline V and J ends were trimmed by 5 bases and 4 bases, with 11 bases remaining between them. CDR1 MNHNS and CDR2 SASEGT come from the germline V gene. The CDR3 consists of 13 residues. The CDR3 loop is CASSQGSGETQYF. The DNA of the CDR3 is TGTGCCAGCAGTCAGGGGAGCGGAGAGACCCAGTACTTC.

The rearrangement joins TRBV5-1 to TRBJ2-3; a weak D match, TRBD2 (6 bases). CDR3 length: 16 amino acids. Trimming removed 0 bases at V and 4 bases at J, with 15 bases between. CDR1 SGHRS and CDR2 YFSETQ come from the germline V gene. CDR3 region: CASSLVLRGRSDTQYF. DNA for the CDR3: TGCGCCAGCAGCTTGGTGTTGCGGGGCAGGTCAGATACGCAGTATTTT.

The rearrangement links TRBV30 to TRBJ1-1, with 7 positions matching TRBD1. Per germline, CDR1 GTSNPN and CDR2 SVGIG (reference sequence). The CDR3 is made up of 15 amino acids. The V gene end was trimmed by 1 base and the J gene end by 1 base; junction bases not matched to a gene: 6. CDR3 sequence (DNA): TGTGCCTGGAGTGCACCGGACAGGAGGAACACTGAAGCTTTCTTT. Translated, it gives CAWSAPDRRNTEAFF. Combining the CDR3 with reference TRBV30 and TRBJ1-1 gives the whole variable domain SQTIHQWPATLVQPVGSPLSLECTVEGTSNPNLYWYRQAAGRGLQLLFYSVGIGQISSEVPQNLSASRPQDRQFILSSKKLLLSDSGFYLCAWSAPDRRNTEAFFGQGTRLTVV.

V gene TRBV28 combines with J gene TRBJ1-1, with 7 bases matching TRBD1. This CDR3 contains 17 residues. The V gene's germline CDR1 is MDHEN and CDR2 SYDVKM. The junction had 10 bases not matched to a gene; V was cut back by 3 bases and J by 0 bases. The CDR3 reads CASSFNAWGQLNTEAFF. Here the CDR3 DNA reads TGTGCCAGCAGTTTTAATGCGTGGGGACAGCTGAACACTGAAGCTTTCTTT.

The V call is TRBV7-2, the J call TRBJ2-7; TRBD2 matches at 11 bases. Trimming removed 4 bases from V and 4 bases from J; junction bases left unmatched: 6. The CDR3 runs to 15 residues. Germline CDR1 SGHTA, CDR2 FQGNSA. The DNA for the CDR3 is TGTGCCAGCAGCTCCATACCTAGCGGGGGGTACGAGCAGTACTTC. Translating it yields CASSSIPSGGYEQYF.

The genes are TRBV11-3 and TRBJ2-3; a weak D match, TRBD1 (6 bases). The germline CDR1 and CDR2 sequences are SGHNT and YENEEA. The CDR3 is made up of 14 amino acids. The ends were cut back, 5 bases at V and 0 bases at J, with 9 bases in the middle. The CDR3 reads CASSGGSSTDTQYF. The DNA of the CDR3 is TGTGCCAGCAGCGGGGGCTCAAGCACAGATACGCAGTATTTT.

The genes are TRBV7-8 and TRBJ1-2, with 9 bases identical to TRBD1. The length of the CDR3 is 16 residues. J was trimmed by 0 bases and V by 5 bases; bases with no gene match: 7. Germline V CDR1 and CDR2: SGHVS, FQNEAQ. The CDR3: CASSRRGQGANYGYTF. DNA for the CDR3: TGTGCCAGCAGCCGACGGGGACAGGGAGCTAACTATGGCTACACCTTC.

With regard to this clone: A read error may produce the germline difference seen at one junction end. The chain links TRBV11-2 to TRBJ1-1; a weak D match, TRBD1 (6 bases). The CDR3 extends over 13 amino acids. Per germline, CDR1 SGHAT and CDR2 FQNNGV. The CDR3 sequence is CASSPGEGIIGLF. CDR3 bases: TGTGCCAGCAGTCCAGGGGAGGGCATCATAGGACTCTTT.

J is TRBJ1-1 and V is TRBV7-2; 8 bases are shared with TRBD1. The ends lost 0 bases at V and 4 bases at J; junction bases unmatched: 7. Germline V gene data show CDR1 as SGHTA and CDR2 as FQGNSA. This CDR3 spans 16 amino acids. The CDR3 DNA follows: TGTGCCAGCAGCTTAGCCGGCCAGGGGGCGTCCACTGAAGCTTTCTTT. Translated: CASSLAGQGASTEAFF. Variable domain in full (rest from reference TRBV7-2 and TRBJ1-1): GAGVSQSPSNKVTEKGKDVELRCDPISGHTALYWYRQSLGQGLEFLIYFQGNSAPDKSGLPSDRFSAERTGGSVSTLTIQRTQQEDSAVYLCASSLAGQGASTEAFFGQGTRLTVV.

This clone was seen a single time. The rearrangement joins TRBV2 to TRBJ1-1, with D perhaps TRBD1 (6 bases). The germline V gene encodes CDR1 SNHLY and CDR2 FYNNEI. V was shortened by 5 bases and J by 5 bases, with 24 bases between the two germline ends. CDR3 length: 17 amino acids. The CDR3 bases are TGTGCCAGCAGTCGAAGCGAGGCAGGGGCTATGGGAACTGAAGCTTTCTTT. The encoded protein is CASSRSEAGAMGTEAFF.

The rearrangement joins TRBV7-8 to TRBJ1-2; 9 positions agree with TRBD1. CDR1 and CDR2 (germline): SGHVS, FQNEAQ. V dropped 3 bases and J dropped 6; count of bases not matched to a gene: 5. The length of the CDR3 is 14 residues. The DNA of the CDR3 is TGTGCCAGCAGCTTGGGGGACAGGGACCATGGCTACACCTTC. This encodes CASSLGDRDHGYTF. The full variable domain, its missing parts supplied by reference TRBV7-8 and TRBJ1-2, is GAGVSQSPRYKVAKRGQDVALRCDPISGHVSLFWYQQALGQGPEFLTYFQNEAQLDKSGLPSDRFFAERPEGSVSTLKIQRTQQEDSAVYLCASSLGDRDHGYTFGSGTRLTVV.

The rearrangement links TRBV10-1 to TRBJ1-1; the D is unclear. CDR3 size: 12 residues. Trimming removed 6 bases at V and 1 base at J, with 6 bases between. Germline assignment: CDR1 WNHNN and CDR2 SYGVQD (reference sequence). CDR3 amino acids: CASRATNTEAFF. The CDR3, as DNA: TGCGCCAGCAGGGCCACGAACACTGAAGCTTTCTTT.

The genes are TRBV6-5 and TRBJ2-1; 10 nucleotides agree with TRBD2. The CDR3 totals 15 residues. With V trimmed by 0 bases and J by 7 bases, 3 bases remained unmatched. Germline assignment: CDR1 MNHEY and CDR2 SVGAGI. CDR3 DNA sequence: TGTGCCAGCAGTTACTCGAGCGGGGGGGCTAATGAGCAGTTCTTC. It codes for CASSYSSGGANEQFF.

The CDR3 DNA reads as TGTGCCAGCAGCTCGACCCTAGCGGGGAGCTCCTACGAGCAGTACTTC. Amino acid sequence: CASSSTLAGSSYEQYF. This sequence joins TRBV7-2 and TRBJ2-7, with 9 bases identical to TRBD2. Germline values: CDR1 SGHTA, CDR2 FQGNSA. The V gene end was trimmed by 4 bases and the J gene end by 0 bases; junction bases not matched to a gene: 7. The CDR3 extends over 16 amino acids. The entire variable domain, with the rest obtained from reference TRBV7-2 and TRBJ2-7, is as follows: GAGVSQSPSNKVTEKGKDVELRCDPISGHTALYWYRQSLGQGLEFLIYFQGNSAPDKSGLPSDRFSAERTGGSVSTLTIQRTQQEDSAVYLCASSSTLAGSSYEQYFGPGTRLTVT.

The chain is built from TRBV27 and TRBJ2-1; tentative D call: TRBD2 (7 bases). CDR1 is MNHEY, CDR2 SMNVEV, per germline (reference sequence). The CDR3 is 16 residues long. V was cut by 3 bases and J by 4 bases, with 16 bases left in between. The CDR3: CASSFLSRGPYNEQFF. The CDR3 bases are TGTGCCAGCAGTTTCCTCTCGCGGGGGCCATACAATGAGCAGTTCTTC.

The CDR3 DNA reads as TGTGCCAGTAGTAGGGTCAACACCGGGGAGCTGTTTTTT. Its protein is CASSRVNTGELFF. The chain couples TRBV19 to TRBJ2-2, with D hard to call. The CDR3 runs to 13 residues. From germline, CDR1 is LNHDA and CDR2 SQIVND (reference sequence). V was clipped by 4 bases and J by 2 bases, with 5 bases between them.

The chain links TRBV28 to TRBJ1-5; no clear D gene. Germline V gives CDR1 MDHEN, CDR2 SYDVKM. V shed 5 bases and J shed 5 bases, with 10 bases lying between them. The CDR3 sequence is 13 residues long. The chain's CDR3 is CASSPPPDQPQHF. Written as DNA, the CDR3 is TGTGCCAGCAGTCCCCCTCCCGATCAGCCCCAGCATTTT.

The chain carries TRBV5-5 and TRBJ2-7, with a weak D call TRBD2 (6 bases). CDR1 is SGHKS and CDR2 is YYEKEE in the germline V gene (reference sequence). The CDR3 length is 13 residues. V gave up 4 bases and J gave up 4 bases, with 12 bases separating them. CDR3 sequence (DNA): TGTGCCAGCAGCCTCTCTGGAGGGTACGAGCAGTACTTC. This gives the protein CASSLSGGYEQYF.

This clone has only one observation. The V gene is TRBV19, the J gene TRBJ2-5, with 9 bases identical to TRBD2. Germline CDR1 is LNHDA and CDR2 is SQIVND (reference sequence). V was pared by 8 bases and J by 5 bases, with 6 bases of the junction left unmatched. The CDR3 is 13 amino acids. CDR3 protein: CASRGGAYETQYF. CDR3 bases: TGTGCCAGTCGCGGGGGGGCATATGAGACCCAGTACTTC.

The rearrangement uses TRBV7-2 and TRBJ2-2; D is ambiguous. Per germline, CDR1 SGHTA and CDR2 FQGNSA. V shed 6 bases and J shed 9 bases, with 11 bases lying between them. The CDR3 covers 12 residues. CDR3 amino acids: CASRPAKRELFF. The CDR3 coding sequence is TGTGCCAGCAGACCTGCTAAGAGGGAGCTGTTTTTT.

The chain couples TRBV13 to TRBJ2-2; 9 nucleotides agree with TRBD2. CDR3 length equals 17 residues. Germline V gene data show CDR1 as PRHDT and CDR2 as FYEKMQ (reference sequence). The J segment lost 2 bases and the V segment lost 2 bases, leaving 6 bases of the junction unmatched. The CDR3 sequence is CASSLNPSGDNTGELFF. The CDR3 region has the DNA TGTGCCAGCAGCTTAAACCCTAGCGGGGATAACACCGGGGAGCTGTTTTTT. Supplemented by reference TRBV13 and TRBJ2-2, the full variable domain reads AAGVIQSPRHLIKEKRETATLKCYPIPRHDTVYWYQQGPGQDPQFLISFYEKMQSDKGSIPDRFSAQQFSDYHSELNMSSLELGDSALYFCASSLNPSGDNTGELFFGEGSRLTVL.

The chain joins TRBV19 to TRBJ2-3; 10 bases are shared with TRBD2. Losses at the gene ends were 4 bases for V and 1 base for J; bases not matched to a gene: 2. This CDR3 is 15 amino acids long. Per the germline V gene, CDR1 is LNHDA and CDR2 is SQIVND (reference sequence). The CDR3 nucleotides are TGTGCCAGTAGTACCCTAGCGGGGGGCACAGATACGCAGTATTTT. Encoded protein: CASSTLAGGTDTQYF.

This clone showed up just once. This sequence joins TRBV27 and TRBJ2-2; TRBD1 aligns across 10 bases. V lost 6 bases, J lost 5 bases, and 18 bases stayed unmatched. The CDR3 is 19 amino acids. Germline V CDR1 and CDR2: MNHEY, SMNVEV (reference sequence). This CDR3 is CASSLSGTGAPRGTGELFF. The DNA of the CDR3 is TGTGCCAGCAGCCTTAGCGGGACAGGGGCCCCTAGGGGGACCGGGGAGCTGTTTTTT.